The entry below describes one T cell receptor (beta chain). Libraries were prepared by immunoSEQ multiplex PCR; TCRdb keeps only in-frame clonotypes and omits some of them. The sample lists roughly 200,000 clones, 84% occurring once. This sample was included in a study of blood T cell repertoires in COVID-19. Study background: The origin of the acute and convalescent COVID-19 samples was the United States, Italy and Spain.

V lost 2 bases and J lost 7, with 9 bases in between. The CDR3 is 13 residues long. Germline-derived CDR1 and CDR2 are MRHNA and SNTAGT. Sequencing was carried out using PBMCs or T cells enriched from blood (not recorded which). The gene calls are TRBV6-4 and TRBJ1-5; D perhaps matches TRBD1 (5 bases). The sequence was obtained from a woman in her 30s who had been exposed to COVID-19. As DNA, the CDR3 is TGTGCCAGCAGTGACCAAAGGGGACAGCCCCAGCATTTT. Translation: CASSDQRGQPQHF.